These 15 T cell receptor beta chains were sequenced from one sample in a study of blood T cell repertoires in COVID-19. TCRdb keeps only in-frame clones here, not all; method: immunoSEQ multiplex PCR. The profile shows 100,000 to 150,000 clones, roughly three quarters of them singletons. What was sequenced was peripheral blood. These receptors were collected from an older woman with acute or convalescent COVID-19.

The J gene is TRBJ1-5, the V gene TRBV3-1 (or the pseudogene TRBV3-2), with 8 positions matching TRBD1. Germline values: CDR1 LGHDT, CDR2 YNNKEL (reference sequence). The CDR3 covers 13 residues. V lost 8 bases to trimming and J lost 7 bases; unmatched junction nucleotides: 7. The CDR3 here is CASATGVRQPQHF. CDR3 nucleotides: TGTGCCAGCGCGACAGGGGTACGGCAGCCCCAGCATTTT.

The chain joins TRBV6-5 to TRBJ2-7; D is perhaps TRBD1 (6 bases). V was clipped by 8 bases and J by 5 bases, with 16 bases between them. CDR3 size: 13 residues. In germline, CDR1 is MNHEY, CDR2 SVGAGI. CDR3 protein: CASAIPGVHEQYF. The DNA for the CDR3 is TGTGCCAGCGCTATTCCAGGGGTCCACGAGCAGTACTTC.

This clone was observed once. The chain joins TRBV30 to TRBJ1-6; possibly TRBD1 for D (6 bases). Germline loops: CDR1 GTSNPN, CDR2 SVGIG (reference sequence). Trimming removed 1 base from V and 8 bases from J, with 9 bases in between. The CDR3 has 13 residues. CDR3: CAWSGGLYSPLHF. As DNA, the CDR3 is TGTGCCTGGAGTGGGGGGCTCTATTCACCCCTCCACTTT.

This chain connects TRBV5-6 to TRBJ1-2; 7 bases are a match to TRBD1. From germline, CDR1 is SGHDT and CDR2 YYEEEE. V was pared by 0 bases and J by 11 bases, with 1 base of the junction left unmatched. The CDR3 is made up of 11 amino acids. This CDR3 reads CASSLGQGYTF. The CDR3 nucleotides read TGTGCCAGCAGCTTGGGACAGGGATACACCTTC.

The V call is TRBV28, the J call TRBJ1-1; 8 bases align to TRBD1. Germline loops: CDR1 MDHEN, CDR2 SYDVKM. V trimming: 4 bases; J trimming: 2 bases; junction bases outside the gene matches: 9. The CDR3 is 16 amino acids. The CDR3: CASSSGGASHNTEAFF. CDR3 nucleotide sequence: TGTGCCAGCAGTTCAGGGGGCGCGTCCCATAACACTGAAGCTTTCTTT.

The gene calls are TRBV7-9 and TRBJ2-7, with 9 nucleotides matching TRBD1. In germline, CDR1 is SEHNR, CDR2 FQNEAQ (reference sequence). V lost 2 bases and J lost 7; bases outside the gene matches: 12. The CDR3 has 16 amino acids. The CDR3 is CASSLKGTGRGVEQYF. CDR3 nucleotide sequence: TGTGCCAGCAGCTTAAAGGGGACAGGGCGCGGGGTTGAGCAGTACTTC.

This chain links TRBV27 with TRBJ2-2; the D is unclear. The germline V gene encodes CDR1 MNHEY and CDR2 SMNVEV (reference sequence). The CDR3 has 14 amino acids. V was clipped by 4 bases and J by 5 bases, with 11 bases between them. CDR3 bases: TGTGCCAGCAGTTCGCTACCAGGTACCGGGGAGCTGTTTTTT. Encoded protein: CASSSLPGTGELFF.

This chain joins TRBV12-3 or TRBV12-4 and TRBJ1-1; the D is unclear. The CDR3 is made up of 12 amino acids. Deletions cut 6 bases from V and 7 bases from J, with 12 bases between. For the CDR3, the DNA is TGTGCCAGCAGGGTCGTGGGCAGTGAAGCTTTCTTT. This encodes CASRVVGSEAFF.

The gene calls are TRBV28 and TRBJ2-3, with a weak D call TRBD2 (6 bases). Trimming shortened V by 6 bases and J by 1 base, and 14 bases separated the two germline ends. Germline V gene data show CDR1 as MDHEN and CDR2 as SYDVKM. The CDR3 length is 15 residues. The CDR3 sequence is CASSRQRARTDTQYF. CDR3 coding DNA: TGTGCCAGCAGCCGCCAGCGGGCCCGCACAGATACGCAGTATTTT.

V is TRBV7-2 and J is TRBJ2-7, with 7 bases lining up with TRBD1. The germline CDR1 and CDR2 sequences are SGHTA and FQGNSA. The CDR3 is 14 residues long. With V trimmed by 5 bases and J by 3 bases, 7 bases remained unmatched. The CDR3 region is CASSKDREFYEQYF. CDR3 bases: TGTGCCAGCAGCAAAGACAGGGAGTTCTACGAGCAGTACTTC.

This clone was seen just once. This chain uses TRBV7-2 with TRBJ2-5; no reliable D call. Germline V CDR1 and CDR2: SGHTA, FQGNSA. V lost 1 base and J 5 bases, leaving 8 bases between the germline ends. The CDR3 spans 13 residues. CDR3 sequence: CASSLGPEETQYF. DNA for the CDR3: TGTGCCAGCAGCTTAGGTCCCGAGGAGACCCAGTACTTC.

This clone has only one observation. The chain links TRBV27 to TRBJ1-1; TRBD1 is a possible D gene (6 bases). Germline V gene data show CDR1 as MNHEY and CDR2 as SMNVEV (reference sequence). The CDR3 loop spans 14 amino acids. V lost 3 bases to trimming and J lost 4 bases, with 12 bases between them. CDR3 sequence reads: CASSFGGGGTEAFF. CDR3 DNA: TGTGCCAGCAGTTTTGGGGGAGGGGGCACTGAAGCTTTCTTT.

The rearrangement joins TRBV5-1 to TRBJ2-1; 10 nucleotides line up with TRBD2. The ends lost 4 bases at V and 3 bases at J; junction bases unmatched: 10. Germline CDR1 and CDR2: SGHRS and YFSETQ. The CDR3 consists of 17 residues. In DNA form, the CDR3 reads TGCGCCAGCAGCCGTCCGCTAGCGGGAGATATCTACAATGAGCAGTTCTTC. Residues: CASSRPLAGDIYNEQFF.

The chain recombines TRBV10-2 with TRBJ1-3; D call uncertain. Looked up from germline, CDR1 is WSHSY and CDR2 is SAAADI. The CDR3 length is 14 residues. V shed 2 bases and J shed 0 bases, with 5 bases lying between them. This CDR3 reads CASSETGSGNTIYF. In DNA, the CDR3 is TGCGCCAGCAGTGAGACGGGCTCTGGAAACACCATATATTTT.

V usage is TRBV7-9 and J usage is TRBJ2-2; TRBD2 agrees at 7 bases. This CDR3 is 16 amino acids long. Germline CDR1 SEHNR, CDR2 FQNEAQ (reference sequence). V lost 0 bases, J lost 6 bases, and 7 bases stayed unmatched. The DNA for the CDR3 is TGTGCCAGCAGCTTAGCGCTGTCTAGCGGTCCCGGGGAGCTGTTTTTT. Its protein is CASSLALSSGPGELFF.